What follows is one TCR beta chain and its context. What it binds is not known. The data stem from a study of beta chain features in type 1 diabetes. Study background: Patients looked much like healthy donors when it came to age, gender and cell yields.

The authors reverse transcribed all of the isolated RNA, so sequencing captured expressed TCRB transcripts. Assay used: immunoSEQ multiplex PCR; TCRdb lists only in-frame clones, some missing. The data show about 41,000 clones, over 50% seen once. Study outcomes and limitations: A cDNA-based sequencing approach could over-represent cells with high TCR expression. Patients with Type 1 diabetes showed moderately but significantly shorter TCRB CDR3s in all four CD4+ subsets.

Sequenced sample: Tregs from blood. The receptor's source is a man aged 25 to 40 with type 1 diabetes. Some clones in this sample may be carry-over from other donors' samples.

The CDR3 bases are TGTGCCAGCAGCTCATTATGGACTAGCGGGGGGCCGGGGGAGCAGTTCTTC. The encoded protein is CASSSLWTSGGPGEQFF. This chain links TRBV7-3 with TRBJ2-1; TRBD2 aligns across 14 bases. The CDR3 extends over 17 amino acids. CDR1 SGHTA and CDR2 FQGTGA come from the germline V gene. The V gene end was trimmed by 4 bases and the J gene end by 10 bases; junction bases not matched to a gene: 12.